The clone carrying this T cell receptor (beta chain) came up once. As yet, its antigen is unknown. With 4 bases clipped from V and 2 bases from J, the junction kept 8 bases outside the gene matches. The CDR3 length is 15 residues. Per germline, CDR1 SGHDT and CDR2 YYEEEE. These data come from a study of CD4+ T cells in melanoma. Overall study results and limits: A reported correlation linked neoantigen-specific CD4+ T cells to CD8+, macrophage and B cell function. Reportedly, melanoma neoantigen-specific CD4+ T cells showed varied differentiation states.

Sequencing was performed with immunoSEQ multiplex PCR; in TCRdb, only in-frame clones are kept and a portion is missing. Of 10,000 to 13,000 clones listed, 66% were seen once; the top ten hold 8.9%. The sequenced sample consisted of cells from a culture (not recorded whether cultured in vitro). The TCR was taken from a human donor with melanoma. The J gene is TRBJ1-2, the V gene TRBV5-6; the match to TRBD1 covers 7 bases. The CDR3 region has the DNA TGTGCCAGCAGCCGAATACGGACAGGAAACTATGGCTACACCTTC. Its translation is CASSRIRTGNYGYTF.